Listed below are T cell receptor beta chains from one sample, sequenced in a study of PD-L1 blockade in urothelial cancer. The assay was immunoSEQ multiplex PCR, and TCRdb's table has in-frame clones only and misses some. The profile shows over 100,000 clones, roughly 83% of them singletons. The sample consisted of PBMCs, taken around atezolizumab (anti-PD-L1) treatment. The receptor set was obtained from a man between 50 and 59 years old with urothelial cancer. The CDR3 runs from the conserved cysteine through the conserved F or W. The order of the fields is V gene, clone size, D gene, J gene, CDR3 DNA, CDR3 protein. A D gene is named only where the DNA matches it firmly. The listing skips clone size in some rows; elsewhere it reads once, few, many or a size class.

TRBV5-6,-,-,TRBJ1-2,TGTGCCAGCAGTTTGGGGCGGGAGGTGGTCTATGGCTACACCTTC,CASSLGREVVYGYTF
TRBV19,large,-,TRBJ2-7,TGTGCCAGTAGTACCACAGGGACCCCCTACGAGCAGTACTTC,CASSTTGTPYEQYF
TRBV6-4,-,TRBD2,TRBJ2-1,TGTGCCAGCAATGAAAAAGGGGAGGGTGAGCAGTTCTTC,CASNEKGEGEQFF
TRBV29-1,-,TRBD2,TRBJ2-5,TGCAGCGTAGCCCCATCTAGCGGAGAGACCCAGTACTTC,CSVAPSSGETQYF
TRBV19,few,TRBD2,TRBJ2-1,TGTGCCAGTAGTATAACTCTAGCGGGAGTGGTATTATCCTACAATGAGCAGTTCTTC,CASSITLAGVVLSYNEQFF
TRBV28,-,-,TRBJ1-2,TGTGCCAGCAGATCCGGGTTTAACTATGGCTACACCTTC,CASRSGFNYGYTF
TRBV5-1,-,-,TRBJ2-1,TGCGCCAGCAGCATTGCGACAGGAAACAATGAGCAGTTCTTC,CASSIATGNNEQFF
TRBV7-3,-,-,TRBJ1-1,TGTGCCAGCAGCACAACACCCAGGGACACTGAAGCTTTCTTT,CASSTTPRDTEAFF
TRBV10-2,-,TRBD1,TRBJ2-7,TGCGCCAGCAAAAGGACAGGGGACTCCTACGAGCAGTACTTC,CASKRTGDSYEQYF
TRBV7-3,-,-,TRBJ2-2,TGTGCCAGCAGCTTTTCACCGGCGGCCACCGGGGAGCTGTTTTTT,CASSFSPAATGELFF
TRBV28,-,TRBD1,TRBJ1-2,TGTGCCAGCAGGGGCTGGGACAGGGTCTCCGGCTACACCTTC,CASRGWDRVSGYTF
TRBV28,-,TRBD2,TRBJ2-3,TGTGCCAGCAGTTATGGAGGACTAGCGGGGATCACAGATACGCAGTATTTT,CASSYGGLAGITDTQYF
TRBV7-3,once,-,TRBJ2-3,TGTGCCAGCAGCCAACAGGGCTACGATACGCAGTATTTT,CASSQQGYDTQYF
TRBV27,-,-,TRBJ1-2,TGTGCCAGCAGTTTATCCAGGGAAGGGTATGGCTACACCTTC,CASSLSREGYGYTF
TRBV15,-,TRBD2,TRBJ2-4,TGTGCCACCAGCAGAGAACGAGGCGGGAGAGGGGAAAACATTCAGTACTTC,CATSRERGGRGENIQYF
TRBV19,-,TRBD1,TRBJ1-2,TGTGCCAGTAGTATAGCCGGGACAGGGGGTAACTATGGCTACACCTTC,CASSIAGTGGNYGYTF
TRBV28,-,-,TRBJ1-1,TGTGCCAGCAGTTTTGCAGGTGCAGGGCTTGAAGCTTTCTTT,CASSFAGAGLEAFF
TRBV10-1,-,TRBD1,TRBJ2-2,TGCGCCAGCAGTGCAGGGGGCGCGAACACCGGGGAGCTGTTTTTT,CASSAGGANTGELFF
TRBV11-2,once,-,TRBJ1-2,TGTGCCAGCAGCTTATCGTCCGGAGATGGCTACACCTTC,CASSLSSGDGYTF
TRBV10-2,once,-,TRBJ2-1,TGCGCCAGCAGTGATCTAAAAACCTACAATGAGCAGTTCTTC,CASSDLKTYNEQFF
TRBV5-6,-,TRBD2,TRBJ2-3,TGTGCCAGCAGCTACCCTAGCGGGAGGGCCCCAGATACGCAGTATTTT,CASSYPSGRAPDTQYF
TRBV28,-,TRBD1,TRBJ1-2,TGTGCCAGCAGGGGTACCGGGACAGGGAACTATGGCTACACCTTC,CASRGTGTGNYGYTF
TRBV5-1,-,-,TRBJ2-6,TGCGCCAGCAGCCCTCAGTCTGGGGCCAACGTCCTGACTTTC,CASSPQSGANVLTF
TRBV2,-,-,TRBJ2-1,TGTGCCAGCAGTGAAATGGCCCCATTAAACAATGAGCAGTTCTTC,CASSEMAPLNNEQFF
TRBV1,-,-,TRBJ2-4,TGCACCAGCAGCCGTAGACAAGTCAAAAACATTCAGTACTTC,CTSSRRQVKNIQYF
TRBV28,many,-,TRBJ2-7,TGTGCCAGCAGCCACCCCGCTCCTCAGGGTATCACCTACGAGCAGTACTTC,CASSHPAPQGITYEQYF
TRBV28,-,TRBD2,TRBJ2-3,TGTGCCAGCAGGCCCCGGACTAGTAGCACAGATACGCAGTATTTT,CASRPRTSSTDTQYF
TRBV15,-,-,TRBJ2-5,TGTGCCACCAGCAAGAAGCGGGACCAAGAGACCCAGTACTTC,CATSKKRDQETQYF
TRBV7-9,few,TRBD2,TRBJ2-7,TGTGCCAGCAGCCCTACTTTCGGGCTAGCGGCCTACGAGCAGTACTTC,CASSPTFGLAAYEQYF
TRBV10-3,-,-,TRBJ2-5,TGTGCCATCAGCAGACAGAACCAAGAGACCCAGTACTTC,CAISRQNQETQYF
TRBV28,-,-,TRBJ1-6,TGTGCCAGCAAAGACGAGGGGGACCCCCTTCGAGGCTCCTATAATTCACCCCTCCACTTT,CASKDEGDPLRGSYNSPLHF
TRBV6-5,-,TRBD1,TRBJ2-7,TGTGCCAGCAGCCACGGGACAGGGTCACCGCAGTACTTC,CASSHGTGSPQYF
TRBV21-1,-,-,TRBJ2-7,TGTGCCAGCAGCAAAGGGCCAGAGCAGTACTTC,CASSKGPEQYF
TRBV2,-,TRBD1,TRBJ2-4,TGTGCCAGCAGTGTGACGGGACAGGGGGCGTCCAAAAACATTCAGTACTTC,CASSVTGQGASKNIQYF
TRBV28,-,-,TRBJ1-1,TGTGCCAGCTCCCAGAACACTGAAGCTTTCTTT,CASSQNTEAFF
TRBV5-4,-,TRBD1,TRBJ1-1,TGTGCCAGCATCCCGGGGACAGGGAACACTGAAGCTTTCTTT,CASIPGTGNTEAFF
TRBV9,-,-,TRBJ2-7,TGTGCCAGCAGCGTCGACAGTCTTAAATACGAGCAGTACTTC,CASSVDSLKYEQYF
TRBV4-1,-,-,TRBJ2-1,TGCGCCAGCAGCCAAGGCGCCACACAGACGGTCAATGAGCAGTTCTTC,CASSQGATQTVNEQFF
TRBV11-1,-,-,TRBJ2-1,TGTGCCAGCAGCTTAGGTGTTGGCAGGGGATCCTACAATGAGCAGTTCTTC,CASSLGVGRGSYNEQFF
TRBV11-2,-,-,TRBJ2-7,TGTGCCAGCAGCTTAGAAGCGGAGCCCTACCTCGAGCAGTACTTC,CASSLEAEPYLEQYF
TRBV7-8,-,-,TRBJ2-5,TGTGCCAGCAGCTATTATAATGTTGAGACCCAGTACTTC,CASSYYNVETQYF
TRBV5-6,-,-,TRBJ2-3,TGTGCCAGCAGCTTGGTGGCTACGCAGTATTTT,CASSLVATQYF
TRBV7-2,once,TRBD2,TRBJ2-7,TGTGCCAGCAGCTTAGTGGGTAGCGGGGGCTACGAGCAGTACTTC,CASSLVGSGGYEQYF
TRBV7-2,-,TRBD2,TRBJ2-3,TGTGCCAGCAGCTTATCAAGTAGCGGGGACCTGCCGTATTTT,CASSLSSSGDLPYF
TRBV13,-,TRBD1,TRBJ1-1,TGTGCCAGCAGCGGACCAGGGGGGTTTAGGGGAGCTTTCTTT,CASSGPGGFRGAFF
TRBV25-1,-,-,TRBJ2-7,TGTGCCACCCGGGGGGCAGGATCCTACGAGCAGTACTTC,CATRGAGSYEQYF
TRBV19,-,-,TRBJ2-7,TGTGCCAGTAGTGCTAGCGCGGGCTCGGACGAGCAGTACTTC,CASSASAGSDEQYF
TRBV6-4,-,-,TRBJ2-2,TGTGCCAGCAGTGACTCCCTAGCCCCCGGGGAGCTGTTTTTT,CASSDSLAPGELFF
TRBV2,-,-,TRBJ2-6,TGTGCCGGGGAGGTTGGGGCCAACGTCCTGACTTTC,CAGEVGANVLTF